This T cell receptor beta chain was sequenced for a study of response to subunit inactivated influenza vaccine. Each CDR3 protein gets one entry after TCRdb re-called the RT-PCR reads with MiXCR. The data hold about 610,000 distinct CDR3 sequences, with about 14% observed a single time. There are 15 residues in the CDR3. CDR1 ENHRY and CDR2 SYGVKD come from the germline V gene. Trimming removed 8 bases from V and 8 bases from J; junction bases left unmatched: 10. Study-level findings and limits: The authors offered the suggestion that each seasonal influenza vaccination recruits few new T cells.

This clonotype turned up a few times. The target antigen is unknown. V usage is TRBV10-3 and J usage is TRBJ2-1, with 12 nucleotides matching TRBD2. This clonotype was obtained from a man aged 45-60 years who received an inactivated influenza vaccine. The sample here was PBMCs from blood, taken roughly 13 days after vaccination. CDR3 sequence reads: CAISGLAGGRDEQFF. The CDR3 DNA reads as TGTGCCATCTCCGGCCTAGCGGGGGGGAGAGATGAGCAGTTCTTC.